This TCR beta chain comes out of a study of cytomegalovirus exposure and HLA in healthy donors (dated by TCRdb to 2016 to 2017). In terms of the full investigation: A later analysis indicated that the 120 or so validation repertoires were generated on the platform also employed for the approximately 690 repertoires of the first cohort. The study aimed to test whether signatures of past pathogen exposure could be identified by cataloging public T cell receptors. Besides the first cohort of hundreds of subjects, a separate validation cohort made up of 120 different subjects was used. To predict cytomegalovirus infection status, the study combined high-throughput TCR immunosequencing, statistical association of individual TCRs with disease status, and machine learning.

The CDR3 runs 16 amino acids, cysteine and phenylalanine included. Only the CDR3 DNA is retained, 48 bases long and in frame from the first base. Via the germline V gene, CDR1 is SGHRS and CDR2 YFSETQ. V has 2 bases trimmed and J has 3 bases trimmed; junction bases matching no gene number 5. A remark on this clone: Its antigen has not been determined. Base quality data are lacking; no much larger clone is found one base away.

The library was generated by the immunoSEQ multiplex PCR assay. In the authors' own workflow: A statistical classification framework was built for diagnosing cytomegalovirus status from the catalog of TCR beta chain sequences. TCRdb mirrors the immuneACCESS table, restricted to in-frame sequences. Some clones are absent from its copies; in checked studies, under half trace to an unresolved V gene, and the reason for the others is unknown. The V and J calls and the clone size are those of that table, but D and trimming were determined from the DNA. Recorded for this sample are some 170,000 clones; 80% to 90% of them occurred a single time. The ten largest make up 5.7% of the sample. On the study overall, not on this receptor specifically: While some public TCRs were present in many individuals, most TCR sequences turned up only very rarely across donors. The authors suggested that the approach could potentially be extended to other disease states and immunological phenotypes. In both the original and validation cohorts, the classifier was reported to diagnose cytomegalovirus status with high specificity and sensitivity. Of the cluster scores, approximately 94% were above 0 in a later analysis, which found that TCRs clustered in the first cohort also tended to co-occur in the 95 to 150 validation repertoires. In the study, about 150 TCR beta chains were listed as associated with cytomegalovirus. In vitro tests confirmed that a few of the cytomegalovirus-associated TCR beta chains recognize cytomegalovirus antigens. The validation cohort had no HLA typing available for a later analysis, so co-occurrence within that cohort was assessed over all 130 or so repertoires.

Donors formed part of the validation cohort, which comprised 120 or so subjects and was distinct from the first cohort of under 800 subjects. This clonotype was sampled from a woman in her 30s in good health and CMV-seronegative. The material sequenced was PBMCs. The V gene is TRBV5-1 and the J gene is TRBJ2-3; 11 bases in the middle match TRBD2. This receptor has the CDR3 CASSFLAGGGTDTQYF. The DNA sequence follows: TGCGCCAGCAGCTTTCTAGCGGGAGGAGGTACAGATACGCAGTATTTT. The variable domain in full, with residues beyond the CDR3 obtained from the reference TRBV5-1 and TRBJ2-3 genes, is KAGVTQTPRYLIKTRGQQVTLSCSPISGHRSVSWYQQTPGQGLQFLFEYFSETQRNKGNFPGRFSGRQFSNSRSEMNVSTLELGDSALYLCASSFLAGGGTDTQYFGPGTRLTVL.